This T cell receptor (beta chain) was observed in a study of human T cells and chemical hapten exposure. This clonotype was seen many times. No antigen is known for it. Germline values: CDR1 SGDLS, CDR2 YYNGEE. V gave up 2 bases and J gave up 11 bases, with 7 bases separating them. The CDR3 runs to 11 residues. TCRdb recomputed calls from the RACE reads with MiXCR, one row per CDR3 protein. The sample includes around 330,000 distinct CDR3 sequences, 5% to 6.5% seen only once; the top ten take under 9.5%. The sample's time point: pre-sensitization, week 0. Treatment of the sample: therapeutic diphenylcyclopropenone sensitization with weekly scalp DPC. Findings and caveats of the study: Donors in the study had alopecia, meaning their immune response may differ from healthy people's. Expanded TCR sets contained significantly more large CDR3 similarity clusters than controls.

The J gene is TRBJ2-2, the V gene TRBV9; D is possibly TRBD1 (6 bases). The specimen comprised whole blood, sampled in connection with sensitization to the hapten diphenylcyclopropenone (DPC). The clonotype originates from a woman under 30 with alopecia areata. Some clones in this sample may be carry-over from other donors' samples. CDR3 bases: TGTGCCAGCAGCGTGGGACAAGAGCTGTTTTTT. Its translation: CASSVGQELFF.